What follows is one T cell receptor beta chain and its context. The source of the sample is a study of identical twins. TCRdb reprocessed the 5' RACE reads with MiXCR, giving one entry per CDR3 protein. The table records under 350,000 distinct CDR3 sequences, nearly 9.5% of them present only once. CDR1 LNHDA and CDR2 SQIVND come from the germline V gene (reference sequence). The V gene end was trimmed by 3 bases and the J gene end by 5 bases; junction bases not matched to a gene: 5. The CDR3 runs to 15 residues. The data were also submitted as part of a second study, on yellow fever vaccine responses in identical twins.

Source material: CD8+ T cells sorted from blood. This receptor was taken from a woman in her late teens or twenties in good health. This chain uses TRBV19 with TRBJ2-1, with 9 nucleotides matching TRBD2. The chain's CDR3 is CASSILAGLHNEQFF. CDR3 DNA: TGTGCCAGTAGTATCCTAGCGGGATTACACAATGAGCAGTTCTTC.